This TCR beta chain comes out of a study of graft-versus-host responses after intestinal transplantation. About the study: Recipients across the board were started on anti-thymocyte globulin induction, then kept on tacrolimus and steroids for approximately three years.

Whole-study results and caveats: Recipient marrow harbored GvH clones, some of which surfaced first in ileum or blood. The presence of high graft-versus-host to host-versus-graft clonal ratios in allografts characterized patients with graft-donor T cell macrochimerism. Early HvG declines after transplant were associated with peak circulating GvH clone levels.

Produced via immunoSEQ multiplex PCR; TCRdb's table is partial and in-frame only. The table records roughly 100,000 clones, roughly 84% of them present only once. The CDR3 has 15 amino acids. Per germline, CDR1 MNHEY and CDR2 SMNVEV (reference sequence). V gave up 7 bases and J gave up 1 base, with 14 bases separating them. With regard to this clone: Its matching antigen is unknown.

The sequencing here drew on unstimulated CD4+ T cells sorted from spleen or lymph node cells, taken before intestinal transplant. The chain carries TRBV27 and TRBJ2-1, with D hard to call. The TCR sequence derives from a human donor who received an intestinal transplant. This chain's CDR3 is CASTSGVESYNEQFF. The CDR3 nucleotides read TGTGCCAGCACGTCCGGCGTAGAATCCTACAATGAGCAGTTCTTC.